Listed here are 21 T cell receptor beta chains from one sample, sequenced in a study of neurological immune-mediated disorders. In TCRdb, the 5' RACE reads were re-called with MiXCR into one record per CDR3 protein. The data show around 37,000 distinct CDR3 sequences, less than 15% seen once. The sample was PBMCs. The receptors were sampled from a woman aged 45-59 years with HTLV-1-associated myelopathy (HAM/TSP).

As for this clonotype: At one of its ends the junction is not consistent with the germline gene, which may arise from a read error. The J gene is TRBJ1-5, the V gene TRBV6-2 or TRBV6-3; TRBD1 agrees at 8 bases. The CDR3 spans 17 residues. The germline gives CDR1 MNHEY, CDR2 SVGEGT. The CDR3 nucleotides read TGCGCCAGCAGTTACCCGCAGACAGGGGCCCCCAGTCAGCCCCAGCATTTT. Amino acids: CASSYPQTGAPSQPQHF.

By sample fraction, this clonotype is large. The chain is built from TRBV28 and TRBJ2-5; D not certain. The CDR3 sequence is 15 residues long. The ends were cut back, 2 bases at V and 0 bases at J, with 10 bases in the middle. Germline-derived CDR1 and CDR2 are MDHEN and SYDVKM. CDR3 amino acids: CASSLTVLYQETQYF. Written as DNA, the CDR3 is TGTGCCAGCAGTTTAACAGTTTTGTACCAAGAGACCCAGTACTTC.

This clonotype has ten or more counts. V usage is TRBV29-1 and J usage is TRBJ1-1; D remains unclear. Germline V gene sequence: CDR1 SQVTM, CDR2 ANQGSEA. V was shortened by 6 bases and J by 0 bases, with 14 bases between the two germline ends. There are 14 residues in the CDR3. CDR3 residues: CSVGPQNMNTEAFF. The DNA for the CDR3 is TGCAGCGTCGGGCCCCAAAACATGAACACTGAAGCTTTCTTT.

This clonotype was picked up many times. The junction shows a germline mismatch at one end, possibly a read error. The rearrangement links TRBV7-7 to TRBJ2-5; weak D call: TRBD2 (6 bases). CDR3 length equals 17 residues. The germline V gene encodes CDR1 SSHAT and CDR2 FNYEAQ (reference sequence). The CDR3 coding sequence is TGTGCTAGCAGCTTAGCGGTCGGCAGCACTAACCTTATGACCCAGTACTTC. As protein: CASSLAVGSTNLMTQYF.

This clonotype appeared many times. CDR3: CASSFSGGRNEQFF. As DNA, the CDR3 is TGTGCCAGCAGTTTTAGCGGGGGGCGGAATGAGCAGTTCTTC. The rearrangement links TRBV12-3 or TRBV12-4 to TRBJ2-1, with 10 bases lining up with TRBD2. The CDR3 loop spans 14 amino acids. Trimming cost V 3 bases and J 7 bases; bases outside gene matches: 3.

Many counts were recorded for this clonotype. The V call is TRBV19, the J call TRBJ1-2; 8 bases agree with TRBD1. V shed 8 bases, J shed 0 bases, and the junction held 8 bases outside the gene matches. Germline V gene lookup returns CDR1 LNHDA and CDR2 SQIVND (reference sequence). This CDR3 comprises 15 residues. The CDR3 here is CASQPGTGPNYGYTF. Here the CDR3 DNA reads TGTGCCAGTCAACCCGGGACAGGCCCTAACTATGGCTACACCTTC.

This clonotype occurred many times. The CDR3 spells CASRGGNTEAFF. CDR3 nucleotide sequence: TGCGCCAGCAGGGGAGGAAACACTGAAGCTTTCTTT. The chain employs TRBV5-1 and TRBJ1-1, with no clear D. CDR1 and CDR2 (germline): SGHRS, YFSETQ. V lost 5 bases and J 2 bases, leaving 7 bases between the germline ends. This CDR3 comprises 12 residues.

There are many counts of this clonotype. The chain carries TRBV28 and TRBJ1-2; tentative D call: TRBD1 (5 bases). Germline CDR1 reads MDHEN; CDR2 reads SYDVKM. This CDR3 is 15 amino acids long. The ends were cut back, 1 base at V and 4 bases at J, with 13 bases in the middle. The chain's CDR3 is CASSLYQGESYGYTF. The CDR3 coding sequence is TGTGCCAGCAGTTTATATCAGGGCGAAAGCTATGGCTACACCTTC.

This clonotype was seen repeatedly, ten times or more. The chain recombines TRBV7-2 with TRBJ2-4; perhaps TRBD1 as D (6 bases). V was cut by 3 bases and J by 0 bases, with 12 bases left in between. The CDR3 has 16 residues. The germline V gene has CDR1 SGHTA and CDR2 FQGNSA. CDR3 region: CASSLRDNIAKNIQYF. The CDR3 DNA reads TGTGCCAGCAGCTTGAGGGACAATATAGCCAAAAACATTCAGTACTTC.

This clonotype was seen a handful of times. This chain's CDR3 is CASSLGPYTGELFF. CDR3 DNA: TGTGCCAGCAGCTTAGGTCCCTACACCGGGGAGCTGTTTTTT. This chain uses TRBV7-2 with TRBJ2-2; no reliable D call. CDR3 length: 14 amino acids. V was trimmed by 1 base and J by 3 bases, leaving 6 bases between them. CDR1 and CDR2 from the germline V gene are SGHTA and FQGNSA.

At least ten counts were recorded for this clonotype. CDR3: CASSGGLYNEQFF. The CDR3, as DNA: TGTGCCAGCAGCGGGGGCCTCTACAATGAGCAGTTCTTC. The rearrangement links TRBV7-2 to TRBJ2-1; D possibly corresponds to TRBD1 (6 bases). The CDR3 sequence is 13 residues long. V lost 5 bases and J 3 bases, leaving 8 bases between the germline ends. Germline lookup yields CDR1 SGHTA and CDR2 FQGNSA. The variable domain in full, completed from reference TRBV7-2 and TRBJ2-1, reads GAGVSQSPSNKVTEKGKDVELRCDPISGHTALYWYRQSLGQGLEFLIYFQGNSAPDKSGLPSDRFSAERTGGSVSTLTIQRTQQEDSAVYLCASSGGLYNEQFFGPGTRLTVL.

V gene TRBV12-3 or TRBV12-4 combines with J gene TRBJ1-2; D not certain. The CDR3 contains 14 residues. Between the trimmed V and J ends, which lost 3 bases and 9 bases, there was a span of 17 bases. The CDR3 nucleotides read TGTGCCAGCAGTTTTAGCCCGGACGAAGTGAGCTACACCTTC. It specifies CASSFSPDEVSYTF.

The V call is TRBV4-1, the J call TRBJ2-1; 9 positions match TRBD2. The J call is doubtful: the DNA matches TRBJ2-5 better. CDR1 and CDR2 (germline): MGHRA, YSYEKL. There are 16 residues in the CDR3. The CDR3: CASSQVMRSGGETQYF. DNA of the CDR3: TGCGCCAGCAGCCAAGTTATGCGGAGCGGGGGGGAGACCCAGTACTTC.

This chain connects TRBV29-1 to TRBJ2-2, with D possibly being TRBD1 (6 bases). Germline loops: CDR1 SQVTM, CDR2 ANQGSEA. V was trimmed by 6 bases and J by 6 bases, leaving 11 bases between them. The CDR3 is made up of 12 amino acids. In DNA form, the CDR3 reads TGCAGCGTGACAGGAAGCGCCGGGGAGCTGTTTTTT. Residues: CSVTGSAGELFF.

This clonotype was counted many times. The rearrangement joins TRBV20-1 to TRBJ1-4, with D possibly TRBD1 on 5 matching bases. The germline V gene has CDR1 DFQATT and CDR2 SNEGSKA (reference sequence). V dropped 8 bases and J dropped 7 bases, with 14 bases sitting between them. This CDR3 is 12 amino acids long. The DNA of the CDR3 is TGCAGTCCAGGACAAGGAGGTGAAAAACTGTTTTTT. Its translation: CSPGQGGEKLFF.

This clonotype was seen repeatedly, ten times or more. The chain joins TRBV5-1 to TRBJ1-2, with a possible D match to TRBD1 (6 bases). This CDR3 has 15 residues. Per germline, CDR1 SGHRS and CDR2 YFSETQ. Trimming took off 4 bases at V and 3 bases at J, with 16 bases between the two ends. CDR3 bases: TGCGCCAGCAGCCTAGAAGGGGGGGACCACTATGGCTACACCTTC. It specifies CASSLEGGDHYGYTF.

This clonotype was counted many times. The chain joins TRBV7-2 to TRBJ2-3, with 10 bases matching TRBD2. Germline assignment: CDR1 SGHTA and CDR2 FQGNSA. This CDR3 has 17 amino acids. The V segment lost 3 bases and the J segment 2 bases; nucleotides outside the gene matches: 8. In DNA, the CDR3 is TGTGCCAGCAGCTTCCTTCTAGCGGGGGCCACCACAGATACGCAGTATTTT. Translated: CASSFLLAGATTDTQYF.

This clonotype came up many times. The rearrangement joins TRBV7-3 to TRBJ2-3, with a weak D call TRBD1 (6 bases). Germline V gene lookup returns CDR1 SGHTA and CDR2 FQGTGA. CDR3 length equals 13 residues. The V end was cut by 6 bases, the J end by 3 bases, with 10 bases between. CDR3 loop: CASSHTGTDTQYF. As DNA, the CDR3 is TGTGCCAGCAGTCATACAGGGACAGATACGCAGTATTTT. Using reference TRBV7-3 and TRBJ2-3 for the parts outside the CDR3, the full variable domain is GAGVSQTPSNKVTEKGKYVELRCDPISGHTALYWYRQSLGQGPEFLIYFQGTGAADDSGLPNDRFFAVRPEGSVSTLKIQRTERGDSAVYLCASSHTGTDTQYFGPGTRLTVL.

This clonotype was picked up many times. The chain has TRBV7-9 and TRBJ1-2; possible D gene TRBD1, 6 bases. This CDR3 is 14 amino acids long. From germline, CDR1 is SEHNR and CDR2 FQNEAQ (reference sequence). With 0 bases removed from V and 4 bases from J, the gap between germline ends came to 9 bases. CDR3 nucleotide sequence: TGTGCCAGCAGCTTAGCGGGGGGCGCCTATGGCTACACCTTC. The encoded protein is CASSLAGGAYGYTF.

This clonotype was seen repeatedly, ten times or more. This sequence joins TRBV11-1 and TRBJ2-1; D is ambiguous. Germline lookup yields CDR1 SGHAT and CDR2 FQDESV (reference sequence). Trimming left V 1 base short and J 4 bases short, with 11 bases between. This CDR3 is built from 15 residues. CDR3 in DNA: TGTGCCAGCAGCTTAGACCCTGGGTGGTACAATGAGCAGTTCTTC. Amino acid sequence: CASSLDPGWYNEQFF.

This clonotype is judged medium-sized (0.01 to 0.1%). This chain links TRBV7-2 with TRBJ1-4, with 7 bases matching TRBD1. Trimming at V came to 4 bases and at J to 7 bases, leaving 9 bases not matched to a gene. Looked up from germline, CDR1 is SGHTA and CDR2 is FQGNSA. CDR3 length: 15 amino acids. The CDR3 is CASSSAQGGVEKLFF. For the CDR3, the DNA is TGTGCCAGCAGCTCCGCCCAGGGGGGGGTTGAAAAACTGTTTTTT.